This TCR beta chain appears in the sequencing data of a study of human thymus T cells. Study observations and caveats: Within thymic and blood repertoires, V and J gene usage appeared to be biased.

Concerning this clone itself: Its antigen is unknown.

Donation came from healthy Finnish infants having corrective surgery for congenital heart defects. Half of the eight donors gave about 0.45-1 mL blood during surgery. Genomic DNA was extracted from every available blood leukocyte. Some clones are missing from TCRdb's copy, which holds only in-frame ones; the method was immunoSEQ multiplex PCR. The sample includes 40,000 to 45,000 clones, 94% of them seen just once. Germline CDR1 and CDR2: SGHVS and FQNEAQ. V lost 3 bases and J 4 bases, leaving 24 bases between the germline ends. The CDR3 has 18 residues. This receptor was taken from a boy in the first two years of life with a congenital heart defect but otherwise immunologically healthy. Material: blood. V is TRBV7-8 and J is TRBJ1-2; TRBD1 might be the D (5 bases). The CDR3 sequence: CASSFIDRPLTTSYGYTF. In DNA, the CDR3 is TGTGCCAGCAGCTTTATCGACAGACCTCTCACCACCTCCTATGGCTACACCTTC. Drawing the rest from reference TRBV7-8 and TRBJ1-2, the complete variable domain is GAGVSQSPRYKVAKRGQDVALRCDPISGHVSLFWYQQALGQGPEFLTYFQNEAQLDKSGLPSDRFFAERPEGSVSTLKIQRTQQEDSAVYLCASSFIDRPLTTSYGYTFGSGTRLTVV.